Presented here are 8 T cell receptor beta chains from one specimen sequenced in a study of cytomegalovirus exposure and HLA in healthy donors. Primers: 60 Vbeta forward and 13 Jbeta reverse. Profiling relied on immunoSEQ multiplex PCR, and the TCRdb table lists in-frame clones only, not all of them. The sample lists over 85,000 clones, over 80% occurring once. The sample taken for sequencing was PBMCs. These receptor sequences come from a female donor in good health and CMV-seropositive.

This clone has a single count. The rearrangement uses TRBV18 and TRBJ2-4; a possible D gene is TRBD2 (7 bases). Deletions cut 6 bases from V and 8 bases from J, with 17 bases between. CDR1 is KGHSH and CDR2 is LQKENI in the germline V gene. The CDR3 spans 14 residues. Here the CDR3 reads CASSPLGGPDIQYF. The CDR3 region has the DNA TGTGCCAGCTCCCCCCTCGGGGGGCCGGACATTCAGTACTTC.

This rearrangement joins TRBV25-1 to TRBJ1-3; D unresolved. Germline CDR1 is MGHDK and CDR2 is SYGVNS. The CDR3 loop spans 13 amino acids. Trimming removed 1 base from V and 4 bases from J, with 5 bases in between. The CDR3: CASSEFVGNTIYF. Here the CDR3 DNA reads TGTGCCAGCAGTGAATTTGTAGGAAACACCATATATTTT.

This clone has just one count. This chain joins TRBV7-2 and TRBJ2-2; 11 bases are shared with TRBD2. Germline V CDR1 and CDR2: SGHTA, FQGNSA. V was clipped by 0 bases and J by 7 bases; unmatched bases: 7. The length of the CDR3 is 17 residues. CDR3 DNA: TGTGCCAGCAGCTTAGCGTTACTAGCGGGAGTAATCGGGGAGCTGTTTTTT. Its protein is CASSLALLAGVIGELFF.

The CDR3 here is CASSSLGSGRSEETQYF. CDR3 in DNA: TGTGCCAGCAGCTCCCTTGGTAGCGGGAGATCCGAAGAGACCCAGTACTTC. V usage is TRBV7-9 and J usage is TRBJ2-5, with 9 bases that match TRBD2. Germline CDR1 SEHNR, CDR2 FQNEAQ (reference sequence). There are 17 residues in the CDR3. With 4 bases clipped from V and 3 bases from J, the junction kept 12 bases outside the gene matches.

The chain is built from TRBV6-6 and TRBJ2-7; 11 nucleotides line up with TRBD2. Germline trimming cut 8 bases from V and 0 bases from J; bases unmatched to any gene: 0. The CDR3 is 13 amino acids. The germline gives CDR1 MNHNY, CDR2 SVGAGI (reference sequence). The CDR3 spells CASGTSGSYEQYF. CDR3 DNA: TGTGCCAGCGGGACTAGCGGCTCCTACGAGCAGTACTTC.

This rearrangement joins TRBV5-6 to TRBJ1-4; D is unclear. V shed 0 bases and J shed 2 bases, with 8 bases lying between them. There are 15 residues in the CDR3. The V gene's germline CDR1 is SGHDT and CDR2 YYEEEE. CDR3 region: CASSLVYSTNEKLFF. The CDR3 nucleotides are TGTGCCAGCAGCTTGGTTTACTCCACTAATGAAAAACTGTTTTTT.

The rearrangement joins TRBV27 to TRBJ1-2; possible D gene TRBD1, 5 bases. V dropped 5 bases and J dropped 4 bases, with 11 bases sitting between them. The germline gives CDR1 MNHEY, CDR2 SMNVEV (reference sequence). The CDR3 length is 13 residues. This CDR3 is CASSLTGAYGYTF. CDR3 nucleotides: TGTGCCAGCAGTCTAACAGGAGCCTATGGCTACACCTTC.

The rearrangement links TRBV6-1 to TRBJ2-7, with 11 positions matching TRBD1. Germline V lookup: CDR1 MNHNS, CDR2 SASEGT. This CDR3 is built from 15 residues. Trimming cost V 5 bases and J 2 bases; bases outside gene matches: 5. CDR3 residues: CASSPGQGDTYEQYF. The CDR3 region has the DNA TGTGCCAGCAGTCCGGGACAGGGGGATACCTACGAGCAGTACTTC.